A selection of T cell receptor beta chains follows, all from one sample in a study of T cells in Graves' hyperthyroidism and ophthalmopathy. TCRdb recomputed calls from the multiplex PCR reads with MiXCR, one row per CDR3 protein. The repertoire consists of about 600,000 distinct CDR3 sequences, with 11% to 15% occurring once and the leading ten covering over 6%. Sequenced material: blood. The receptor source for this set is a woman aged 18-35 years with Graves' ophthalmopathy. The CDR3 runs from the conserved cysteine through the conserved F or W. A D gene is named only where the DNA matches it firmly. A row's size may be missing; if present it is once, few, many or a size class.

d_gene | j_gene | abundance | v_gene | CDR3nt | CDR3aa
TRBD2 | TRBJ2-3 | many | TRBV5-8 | TGTGCCAGCAGCTTGGGGCTAGCGGGAGGAACTCCTTCGCAGTATTTT | CASSLGLAGGTPSQYF
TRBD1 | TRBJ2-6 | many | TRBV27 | TGTGCCAGCAGTGGGACAGGGGTCTGGTTCTCTGGGGCCAACGTCCTGACTTTC | CASSGTGVWFSGANVLTF
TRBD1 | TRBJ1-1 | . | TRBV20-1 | TGCAGTGCTAGAGACCGTTACAGGGGCCGAACGATGAACACTGAAGCTTTCTTT | CSARDRYRGRTMNTEAFF
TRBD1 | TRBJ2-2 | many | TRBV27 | TGTGCCAGCAGTTTATATATGCGGGACAGGGAAAAAGGCAACACCGGGGAGCTGTTTTTT | CASSLYMRDREKGNTGELFF
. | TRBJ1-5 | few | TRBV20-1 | TGCAGTGCTAGAGATCAACGGGGCGGGAATCAGCCCCAGCATTTT | CSARDQRGGNQPQHF
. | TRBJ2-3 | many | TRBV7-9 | TGTGCCAGCAGCAATCACGGACCAGCGGATACGCAGTATTTT | CASSNHGPADTQYF
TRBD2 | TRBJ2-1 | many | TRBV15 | TGTGCCACTCAGTTTAGCGGGAGTACAGACAATGAGCAGTTCTTC | CATQFSGSTDNEQFF
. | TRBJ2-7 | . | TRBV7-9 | TGTGCCAGCAGCTCTCCTTACATCCCACAGGGTGAGAGCTCCTACGAGCAGTACTTC | CASSSPYIPQGESSYEQYF
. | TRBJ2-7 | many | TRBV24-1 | TGTGCCACCAGTGATTTACAGGGATCGGGTATCTACGAGCAGTACTTC | CATSDLQGSGIYEQYF
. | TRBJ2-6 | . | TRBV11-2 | TGTGCCAGCAGCTTAGTAGTTTACGTGGCGTCCGGGGCCAACGTCCTGACTTTC | CASSLVVYVASGANVLTF
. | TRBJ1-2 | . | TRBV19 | TGTGCCAGTAGTCCGGGGGGACCCGGCTACACCTTC | CASSPGGPGYTF
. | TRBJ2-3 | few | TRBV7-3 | TGTGCCAGCAGGTCGCCCGGGACGCTAGTGTATTTT | CASRSPGTLVYF
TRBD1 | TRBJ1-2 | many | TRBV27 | TGTGCCAGCAGTCCCGGGACAGGGGGCTTCTATGGCTACACCTTC | CASSPGTGGFYGYTF
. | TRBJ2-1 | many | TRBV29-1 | TGCAGCCCGCACTTCGACTCCTACAATGAGCAGTTCTTC | CSPHFDSYNEQFF
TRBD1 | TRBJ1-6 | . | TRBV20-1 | TGCAGTGCTAGAGGCCCGGGACCTACAGGGGCCACCTCACCCCTCCACTTT | CSARGPGPTGATSPLHF
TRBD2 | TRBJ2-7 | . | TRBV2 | TGTGCCAGCAGCCGTCGGCTAGCGGGAGTCACCTCCCACTACGAGCAGTACTTC | CASSRRLAGVTSHYEQYF
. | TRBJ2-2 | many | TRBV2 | TGTGCCACCCGGATTATGGTCAGCACCGGGGAGCTGTTTTTT | CATRIMVSTGELFF
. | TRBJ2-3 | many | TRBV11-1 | TGTGCCAGCAGCTTAGTCCCCTCCCCGGCGGGCCAAACAGATACGCAGTATTTT | CASSLVPSPAGQTDTQYF
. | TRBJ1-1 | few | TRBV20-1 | TGCAGTGCTAGAGTCGGACCCAACACTGAAGCTTTCTTT | CSARVGPNTEAFF
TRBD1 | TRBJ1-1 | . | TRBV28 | TGTGCCAGCAGTTCCTCGCCGGGACAGGTAGCTTTCTTT | CASSSSPGQVAFF
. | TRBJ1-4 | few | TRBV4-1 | TGCGCCAGCAGCCAAGATCATTCAACTTCTAATGAAAAACTGTTTTTT | CASSQDHSTSNEKLFF
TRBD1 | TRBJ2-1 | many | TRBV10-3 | TGTGCCATCAGCGAACCGGGACAGGGCTACAATGAGCAGTTCTTC | CAISEPGQGYNEQFF
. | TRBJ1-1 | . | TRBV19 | TGTGCCAGTAGTATCAGGGGGAACACTGAAGCTTTCTTT | CASSIRGNTEAFF